The source of this TCR beta chain is a study of cytomegalovirus exposure and HLA in healthy donors. Study-wide results and caveats: In vitro testing confirmed a few CMV-associated chains as specific for CMV antigens. Within the roughly 120 validation repertoires, first-cohort TCR clusters tended to co-occur, according to a later analysis.

Here immunoSEQ multiplex PCR was the method, and the copy in TCRdb shows in-frame clones only, minus some. The profile shows some 120,000 clones, approximately 90% of them singletons. The junction had 6 bases not matched to a gene; V was cut back by 7 bases and J by 3 bases. The CDR3 totals 14 residues. Germline V lookup: CDR1 LNHDA, CDR2 SQIVND (reference sequence). A word on this clone: Its antigen is not identified.

The clonotype was recovered from a young woman in good health and CMV-seronegative. The genes are TRBV19 and TRBJ2-5; 9 bases fit TRBD2. Input material: PBMCs. CDR3 sequence (DNA): TGTGCCAGTAAGGAGCGGGGGGACAAAGAGACCCAGTACTTC. It translates to CASKERGDKETQYF.